What follows is one T cell receptor (beta chain) and its context. No antigen is known for it. This sample is drawn from a study of blood T cells in healthy people across ages. General study points: Roughly linear declines in TCR beta diversity per million T cells occurred with age. Any conclusive comparison of naive versus antigen-experienced cells was prevented by using unsorted PBMCs.

A J-beta primer mix and a sample-barcoded 5' primer were used in a second PCR of about 6 to 12 cycles. Every cDNA molecule carried a tag from a template-switch adaptor bearing 12 random nucleotides. TCRdb fed the 5' RACE reads into MiXCR, producing one record per CDR3 protein. The sample holds around 1.7 million distinct CDR3 sequences, over 25% seen once. They isolated at least 6 million PBMCs from each sample. The CDR3 is 15 residues long. V was trimmed by 0 bases and J by 4 bases, leaving 11 bases between them. Specimen: blood. V is TRBV12-3 or TRBV12-4 and J is TRBJ2-3; D remains ambiguous. The sequence was obtained from a woman aged 30 to 39 in good health. The CDR3 reads CASSLATLRADTQYF. For the CDR3, the DNA is TGTGCCAGCAGTTTAGCGACTCTAAGGGCAGATACGCAGTATTTT.